The clone carrying this T cell receptor beta chain was recorded a few times. These data originate in a study of early T cells in non-severe SARS-CoV-2 infection. The wider study: Bulk RNA taken from unsorted whole blood was sequenced, leaving chains unpaired.

The CDR3 has 15 residues. After removal of 7 bases from V and 5 bases from J, the junction contained 11 bases not matched to a gene. In germline, CDR1 is MGHDK, CDR2 SYGVNS. Unique molecular identifier tags were affixed to discrete cDNA molecules. TCRdb reprocessed the 5' RACE reads with MiXCR, giving one entry per CDR3 protein. The profile shows 70,000 or so distinct CDR3 sequences, about 13% of them singletons. V is TRBV25-1 and J is TRBJ2-3; the match to TRBD1 covers 8 bases. Sequencing was performed on whole blood. The receptor's source is an adult who was a healthcare worker with PCR-confirmed SARS-CoV-2 infection or an uninfected control (not recorded which). CDR3 amino acids: CASTSRRGRVDTQYF. The DNA of the CDR3 is TGTGCCAGCACTTCCCGCAGGGGGCGCGTAGATACGCAGTATTTT.